These 5 T cell receptor beta chains were sequenced from one sample in a study of blood T cells in healthy people across ages (dated by TCRdb to the mid-2010s). Library preparation was by 5' RACE. Sequencing relied on an Illumina HiSeq 2500. The second PCR ran for about 7 to 11 cycles and used a J-beta primer mix along with a sample-barcoded 5' primer. TCRdb trimmed public reads at Q25 via fastp, called clones via MiXCR and kept in-frame beta chains. Entries are consolidated by CDR3 protein sequence, retaining the most common genes and DNA. The sample includes about 1.8 million distinct CDR3 sequences, with less than 50% observed a single time. The top ten clones comprise around 2.1% of the sample. The sequencing input was blood. All receptors come from a woman in her thirties or forties in good health.

V usage is TRBV7-9 and J usage is TRBJ2-5; 9 bases align to TRBD2. The CDR3 has 16 amino acids. Germline loops: CDR1 SEHNR, CDR2 FQNEAQ (reference sequence). V lost 6 bases and J lost 1; bases outside the gene matches: 9. This CDR3 is CASSRRLAEIQETQYF. The CDR3, as DNA: TGTGCCAGCAGTCGACGACTAGCGGAGATCCAAGAGACCCAGTACTTC.

The chain recombines TRBV6-2 or TRBV6-3 with TRBJ2-7, with 9 bases lining up with TRBD1. There are 15 residues in the CDR3. V was clipped by 6 bases and J by 5 bases; unmatched bases: 11. The germline CDR1 and CDR2 sequences are MNHEY and SVGEGT. DNA for the CDR3: TGTGCCAGCAGATATCGGGACAGGGCGGACAACGAGCAGTACTTC. It translates to CASRYRDRADNEQYF.

This chain uses TRBV20-1 with TRBJ2-7, with D possibly being TRBD1 (5 bases). The CDR3 has 15 residues. Trimming removed 6 bases at V and 4 bases at J, with 22 bases between. Germline loops: CDR1 DFQATT, CDR2 SNEGSKA (reference sequence). CDR3 coding DNA: TGCAGTGCAACCCACCGACAGACCAACTCTTACGAGCAGTACTTC. Residues: CSATHRQTNSYEQYF.

This chain uses TRBV5-1 with TRBJ1-6; no firm D call. The germline CDR1 and CDR2 sequences are SGHRS and YFSETQ. This CDR3 spans 12 amino acids. The V gene lost 5 bases and the J gene lost 11 bases, with 11 bases spanning the gap. The CDR3 spells CASSWGTPPLHF. CDR3 DNA: TGCGCCAGCAGTTGGGGTACTCCACCCCTCCACTTT.

This clonotype appeared a single time. J is TRBJ2-3 and V is TRBV7-2; D remains ambiguous. The CDR3 is 14 amino acids. Germline-derived CDR1 and CDR2 are SGHTA and FQGNSA. V gave up 2 bases and J gave up 4 bases, with 10 bases separating them. The CDR3 sequence: CASSLQKGADTQYF. In DNA, the CDR3 is TGTGCCAGCAGCTTACAGAAAGGCGCAGATACGCAGTATTTT.